The clone carrying this T cell receptor beta chain turned up a few times. Its target is not known. One entry per CDR3 protein, called by TCRdb with MiXCR from the RT-PCR reads. This sample has 200,000 to 250,000 distinct CDR3 sequences, with roughly an eighth found just once. The source of the sample is a study of response to subunit inactivated influenza vaccine. Study findings and constraints: It was suggested by the authors that few new T cells are recruited by each seasonal influenza vaccination.

The germline V gene encodes CDR1 LGHNA and CDR2 YSLEER. V shed 3 bases, J shed 5 bases, and the junction held 0 bases outside the gene matches. The CDR3 loop spans 13 amino acids. This TCR derives from a middle-aged man who received an inactivated influenza vaccine. The source was non-naive T cells sorted from PBMCs, collected around 15 days before vaccination. The chain is built from TRBV4-3 and TRBJ1-2; TRBD1 aligns across 10 bases. CDR3 DNA sequence: TGCGCCAGCAGCCAGGACAGGGGGTATGGCTACACCTTC. It yields the protein CASSQDRGYGYTF.